This is a list of T cell receptor beta chains from one sample in a study of T cells in Graves' hyperthyroidism and ophthalmopathy. Via MiXCR, TCRdb re-called the multiplex PCR reads, giving one row per CDR3 protein. The data show roughly 400,000 distinct CDR3 sequences, over 11% seen once. The sequenced sample consisted of blood. The source of these receptors is a man between 50 and 59 years old with Graves' ophthalmopathy. CDR3s include the opening cysteine and the closing phenylalanine or tryptophan. Fields, in order: clone size, D gene, J gene, V gene, CDR3 protein, CDR3 DNA. A D gene is named only where the DNA matches it firmly. Size tells how often a clone was seen (once, few, many) or the class of an expanded clone, and some rows leave it out.

>.|TRBD2|TRBJ2-5|TRBV29-1
CSVEGSSGREGLWETQYF
TGCAGCGTTGAAGGCTCTAGCGGGAGAGAAGGCTTATGGGAGACCCAGTACTTC
>many|.|TRBJ1-1|TRBV19
CASSRVGRATEAFF
TGTGCCAGTAGTAGGGTCGGCAGGGCCACTGAAGCTTTCTTT
>many|TRBD2|TRBJ2-1|TRBV20-1
CSALSGVAGDVLNEQFF
TGCAGTGCCTTAAGCGGGGTAGCGGGAGATGTTTTAAATGAGCAGTTCTTC
>many|.|TRBJ1-1|TRBV3-1
CASSGGMNTEAFF
TGTGCCAGCAGCGGGGGCATGAACACTGAAGCTTTCTTT
>few|.|TRBJ1-4|TRBV15
CATSRTALGPFNEKLFF
TGTGCCACCAGCAGAACCGCCTTGGGACCGTTTAATGAAAAACTGTTTTTT
>many|.|TRBJ2-5|TRBV27
CASSLRSEETQYF
TGTGCCAGCAGTTTGCGGTCCGAGGAGACCCAGTACTTC
>many|.|TRBJ2-1|TRBV3-1
CASSHYGAGYGGNEQFF
TGTGCCAGCAGCCACTACGGTGCGGGATACGGCGGCAATGAGCAGTTCTTC
>many|.|TRBJ1-1|TRBV27
CASSLSPGMDTEAFF
TGTGCCAGCAGTTTATCTCCGGGGATGGATACTGAAGCTTTCTTT
>.|.|TRBJ2-5|TRBV12-3/TRBV12-4
CASHKGPVEETQYF
TGTGCCAGCCATAAGGGGCCCGTAGAAGAGACCCAGTACTTC
>.|.|TRBJ2-2|TRBV7-9
CASSHDMNTGGLFF
TGTGCCAGCAGCCACGATATGAACACCGGGGGGCTGTTTTTT
>.|.|TRBJ2-6|TRBV7-8
CASSLGRSSGANVLTF
TGTGCCAGCAGCTTAGGAAGGAGCTCTGGGGCCAACGTCCTGACTTTC
>many|.|TRBJ1-1|TRBV6-2/TRBV6-3
CASSYSKSSTEAFF
TGTGCCAGCAGTTACTCGAAGTCCAGCACTGAAGCTTTCTTT
>many|.|TRBJ2-1|TRBV27
CASGSPSPPDDEQFF
TGTGCCAGCGGGAGCCCGAGCCCCCCCGACGATGAGCAGTTCTTC
>.|TRBD2|TRBJ2-1|TRBV9
CASRPLTSGRNNEQFF
TGTGCCAGCAGACCCCTGACTAGCGGGAGAAATAATGAGCAGTTCTTC
>.|TRBD2|TRBJ2-3|TRBV9
CASSVDGSGGTDTQYF
TGTGCCAGCAGCGTAGATGGTAGCGGGGGCACAGATACGCAGTATTTT